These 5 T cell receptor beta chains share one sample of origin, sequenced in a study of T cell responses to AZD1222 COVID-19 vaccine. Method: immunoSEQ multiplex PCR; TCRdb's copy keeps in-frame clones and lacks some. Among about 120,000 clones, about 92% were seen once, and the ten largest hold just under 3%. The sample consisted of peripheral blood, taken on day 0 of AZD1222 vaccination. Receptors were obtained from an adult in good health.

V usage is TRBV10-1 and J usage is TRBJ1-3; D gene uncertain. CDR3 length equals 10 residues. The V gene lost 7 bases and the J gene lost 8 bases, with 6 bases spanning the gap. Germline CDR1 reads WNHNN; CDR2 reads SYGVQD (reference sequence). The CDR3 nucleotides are TGCGCCAGCACTCGGGACACCATATATTTT. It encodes CASTRDTIYF.

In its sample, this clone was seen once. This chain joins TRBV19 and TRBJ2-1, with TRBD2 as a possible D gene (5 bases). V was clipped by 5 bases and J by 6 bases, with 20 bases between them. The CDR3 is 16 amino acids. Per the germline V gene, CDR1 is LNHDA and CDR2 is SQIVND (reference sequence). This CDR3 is CASSLPGSIHSNEQFF. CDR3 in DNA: TGTGCCAGTAGTCTACCGGGATCTATCCATAGCAATGAGCAGTTCTTC.

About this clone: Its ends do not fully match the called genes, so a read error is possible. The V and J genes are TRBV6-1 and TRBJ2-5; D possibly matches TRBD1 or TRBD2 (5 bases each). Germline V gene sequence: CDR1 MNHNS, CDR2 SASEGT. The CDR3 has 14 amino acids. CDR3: CASREEGLQETQYF. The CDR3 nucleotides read TGTGCCAGCAGAGAAGAGGGGCTCCAAGAGACCCAGTACTTC.

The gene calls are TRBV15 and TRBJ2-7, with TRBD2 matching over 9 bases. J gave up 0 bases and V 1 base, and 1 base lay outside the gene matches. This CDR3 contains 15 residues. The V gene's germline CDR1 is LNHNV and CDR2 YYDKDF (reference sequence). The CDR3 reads CATSRAREGSYEQYF. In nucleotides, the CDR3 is TGTGCCACCAGCAGAGCGCGGGAGGGCTCCTACGAGCAGTACTTC. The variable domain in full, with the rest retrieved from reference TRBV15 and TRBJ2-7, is DAMVIQNPRYQVTQFGKPVTLSCSQTLNHNVMYWYQQKSSQAPKLLFHYYDKDFNNEADTPDNFQSRRPNTSFCFLDIRSPGLGDTAMYLCATSRAREGSYEQYFGPGTRLTVT.

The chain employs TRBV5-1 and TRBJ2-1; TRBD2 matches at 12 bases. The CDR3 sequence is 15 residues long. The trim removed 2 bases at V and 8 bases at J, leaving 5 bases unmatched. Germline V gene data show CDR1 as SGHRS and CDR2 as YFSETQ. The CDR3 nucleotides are TGCGCCAGCAGCTTTCGACTAGCGGGAGAAGATGAGCAGTTCTTC. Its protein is CASSFRLAGEDEQFF.